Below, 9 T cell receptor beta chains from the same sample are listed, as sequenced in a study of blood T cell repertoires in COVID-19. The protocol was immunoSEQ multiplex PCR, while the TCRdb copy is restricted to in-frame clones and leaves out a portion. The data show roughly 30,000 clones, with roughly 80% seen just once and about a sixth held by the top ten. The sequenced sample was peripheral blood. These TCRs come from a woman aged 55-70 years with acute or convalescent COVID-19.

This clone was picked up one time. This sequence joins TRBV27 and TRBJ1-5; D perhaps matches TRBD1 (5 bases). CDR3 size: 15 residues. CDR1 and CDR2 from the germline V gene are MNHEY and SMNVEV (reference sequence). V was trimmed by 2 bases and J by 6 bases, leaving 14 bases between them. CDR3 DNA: TGTGCCAGCAGTTTAGCGGCAGGGATGGGTCAGCCCCAGCATTTT. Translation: CASSLAAGMGQPQHF.

The CDR3 region has the DNA TGTGCCAGCAGCAGGGAAGGGCGGCAACAGCCCCAGCATTTT. Translated, it gives CASSREGRQQPQHF. This rearrangement joins TRBV2 to TRBJ1-5, with D possibly being TRBD1 (5 bases). In germline, CDR1 is SNHLY, CDR2 FYNNEI. The CDR3 is 14 residues long. Trimming removed 6 bases at V and 7 bases at J, with 16 bases between.

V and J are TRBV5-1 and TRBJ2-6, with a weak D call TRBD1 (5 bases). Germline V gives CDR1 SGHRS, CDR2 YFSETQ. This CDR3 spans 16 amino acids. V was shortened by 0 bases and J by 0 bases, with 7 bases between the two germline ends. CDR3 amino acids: CASSLARDSGANVLTF. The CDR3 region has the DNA TGCGCCAGCAGCTTGGCCAGGGACTCTGGGGCCAACGTCCTGACTTTC.

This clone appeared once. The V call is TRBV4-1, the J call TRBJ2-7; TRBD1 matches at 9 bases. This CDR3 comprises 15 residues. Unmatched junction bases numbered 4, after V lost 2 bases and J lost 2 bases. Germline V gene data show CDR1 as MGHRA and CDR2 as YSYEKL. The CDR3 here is CASSQRQGVTYEQYF. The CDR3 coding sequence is TGCGCCAGCAGCCAACGACAGGGGGTCACCTACGAGCAGTACTTC.

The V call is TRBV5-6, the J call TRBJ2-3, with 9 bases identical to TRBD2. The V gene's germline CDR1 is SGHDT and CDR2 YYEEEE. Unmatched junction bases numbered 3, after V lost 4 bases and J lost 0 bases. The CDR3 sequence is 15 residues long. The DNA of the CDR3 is TGTGCCAGCAGCCCGGCGGGGGGGAGCACAGATACGCAGTATTTT. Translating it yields CASSPAGGSTDTQYF.

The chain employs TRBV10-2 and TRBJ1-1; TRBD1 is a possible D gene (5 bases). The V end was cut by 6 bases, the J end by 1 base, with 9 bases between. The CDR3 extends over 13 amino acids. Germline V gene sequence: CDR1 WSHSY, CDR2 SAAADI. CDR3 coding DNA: TGCGCCAGCAGGCCCGGGGGGAACACTGAAGCTTTCTTT. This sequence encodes CASRPGGNTEAFF.

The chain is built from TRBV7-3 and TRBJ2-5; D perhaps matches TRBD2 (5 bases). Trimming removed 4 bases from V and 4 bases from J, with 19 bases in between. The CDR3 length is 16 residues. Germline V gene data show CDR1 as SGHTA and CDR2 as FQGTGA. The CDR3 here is CASSSSGSSGGETQYF. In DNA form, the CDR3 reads TGTGCCAGCAGCTCCTCGGGATCTTCCGGAGGAGAGACCCAGTACTTC.

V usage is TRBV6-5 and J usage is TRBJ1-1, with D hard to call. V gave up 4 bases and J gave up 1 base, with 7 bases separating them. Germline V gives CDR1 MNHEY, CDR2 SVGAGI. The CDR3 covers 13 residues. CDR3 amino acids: CASSFSSNTEAFF. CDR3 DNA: TGTGCCAGCAGTTTTAGTTCGAACACTGAAGCTTTCTTT.

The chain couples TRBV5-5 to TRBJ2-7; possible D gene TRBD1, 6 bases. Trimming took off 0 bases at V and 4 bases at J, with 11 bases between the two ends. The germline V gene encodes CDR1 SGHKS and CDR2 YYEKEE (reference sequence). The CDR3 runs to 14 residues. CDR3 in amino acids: CASSLVGTNYEQYF. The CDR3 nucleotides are TGTGCCAGCAGCTTGGTAGGGACAAATTACGAGCAGTACTTC.